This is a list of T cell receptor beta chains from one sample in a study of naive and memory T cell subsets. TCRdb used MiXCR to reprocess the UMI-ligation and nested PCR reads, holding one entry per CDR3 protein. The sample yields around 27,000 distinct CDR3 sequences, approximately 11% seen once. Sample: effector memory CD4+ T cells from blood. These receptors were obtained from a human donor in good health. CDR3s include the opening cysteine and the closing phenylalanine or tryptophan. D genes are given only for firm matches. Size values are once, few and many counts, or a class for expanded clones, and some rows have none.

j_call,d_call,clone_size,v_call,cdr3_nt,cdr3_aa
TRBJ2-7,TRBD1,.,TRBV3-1,TGTGCCAGCAGCCAAGCGGGACAGGGGGGCTACGAGCAGTACTTC,CASSQAGQGGYEQYF
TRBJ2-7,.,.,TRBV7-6,TGTGCCAGCAGCCCTCAGGATCGTCTAAGCGAGCAGTACTTC,CASSPQDRLSEQYF
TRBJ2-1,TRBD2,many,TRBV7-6,TGTGCCAGCAGCTCACTAGCGGGGACATACAATGAGCAGTTCTTC,CASSSLAGTYNEQFF
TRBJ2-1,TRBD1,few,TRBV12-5,TGTGCTAGTGGTGGGACAGGGGGCTACAATGAGCAGTTCTTC,CASGGTGGYNEQFF
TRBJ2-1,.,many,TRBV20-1,TGCAGTCTATCGGGGGATTACAATGAGCAGTTCTTC,CSLSGDYNEQFF
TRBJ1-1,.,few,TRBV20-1,TGCAGTGCTAGTCCTTGGGAGAATCCAATGAACACTGAAGCTTTCTTT,CSASPWENPMNTEAFF
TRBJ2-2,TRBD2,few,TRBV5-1,TGCGCCAGCACTAGCGGCAACACCGGGGAGCTGTTTTTT,CASTSGNTGELFF
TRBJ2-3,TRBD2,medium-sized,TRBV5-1,TGCGCCAGCAGCTTTTCGGTAGCGGGAGTCGCAGATACGCAGTATTTT,CASSFSVAGVADTQYF
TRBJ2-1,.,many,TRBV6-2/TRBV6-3,TGTGCCAGCAGTTCGAGAGACAATGAGCAGTTCTTC,CASSSRDNEQFF
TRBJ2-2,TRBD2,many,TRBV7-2,TGTGCCAGCAGCAGGACTAGCGGGGGGGCCGATGCCGGGGAGCTGTTTTTT,CASSRTSGGADAGELFF
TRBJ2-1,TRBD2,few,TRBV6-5,TGTGCCAGCAGACCACCAGGACTAGCGGGGTTTGAGCAGTTCTTC,CASRPPGLAGFEQFF
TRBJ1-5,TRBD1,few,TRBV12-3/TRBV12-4,TGTGCCAGCAGTTTAGCGGGGGCAGGGGGTAATCAGCCCCAGCATTTT,CASSLAGAGGNQPQHF
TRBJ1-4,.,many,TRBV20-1,TGCAGTGCACCCGACAGATCAACTAATGAAAAACTGTTTTTT,CSAPDRSTNEKLFF
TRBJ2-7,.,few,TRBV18,TGTGCCAGCTCACCATCGGCAGTAAGCTCCTACGAGCAGTACTTC,CASSPSAVSSYEQYF
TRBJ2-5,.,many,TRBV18,TGTGCCAGCTCACCCGGGGCGGGCCGAGAGACCCAGTACTTC,CASSPGAGRETQYF
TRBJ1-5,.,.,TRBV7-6,TGTGCCAGCAGCCGACAAGAGAATCAGCCCCAGCATTTT,CASSRQENQPQHF
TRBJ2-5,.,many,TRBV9,TGTGCCAGCAGCGCCCGGGGTTGGGGAGAGACCCAGTACTTC,CASSARGWGETQYF
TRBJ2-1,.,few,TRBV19,TGTGCCAGTACGACCGGGAGACACAATGAGCAGTTCTTC,CASTTGRHNEQFF
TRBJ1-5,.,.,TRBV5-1,TGCGCCAGCAGCGAGGGGGGATCCCTCAATCAGCCCCAGCATTTT,CASSEGGSLNQPQHF
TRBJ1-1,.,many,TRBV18,TGTGCCAGCTCTTCAGCAGGGAACACTGAAGCTTTCTTT,CASSSAGNTEAFF
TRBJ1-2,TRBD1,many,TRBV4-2,TGTGCCAGCAGCCAACGGACAGGCCAGAACTATGGCTACACCTTC,CASSQRTGQNYGYTF
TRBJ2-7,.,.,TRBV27,TGTGCCAGCAGTTTAACGGTACTTGGGGGGCAGGAGCAGTACTTC,CASSLTVLGGQEQYF
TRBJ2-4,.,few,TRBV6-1,TGTGCCAGCAGTGAAGTGGGAACGCGCGGGGCCAAAAACATTCAGTACTTC,CASSEVGTRGAKNIQYF
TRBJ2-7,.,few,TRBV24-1,TGTGCCACCAGTGGCCCCCCGACCTACGAGCAGTACTTC,CATSGPPTYEQYF
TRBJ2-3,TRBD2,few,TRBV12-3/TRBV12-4,TGTGCCAGCAGTTTAGTTGTCGGGGGGGCAGATACGCAGTATTTT,CASSLVVGGADTQYF
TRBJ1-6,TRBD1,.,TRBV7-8,TGTGCCAGCAGCACGGGGACAGGCGCATATTCACCCCTCCACTTT,CASSTGTGAYSPLHF
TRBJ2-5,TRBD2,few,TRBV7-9,TGTGCCAGCAGCATCTTAGCGGGTACCATACAAGAGACCCAGTACTTC,CASSILAGTIQETQYF
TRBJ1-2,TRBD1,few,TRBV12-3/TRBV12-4,TGTGCCAGCAGTGGGGACAGCCCCTATGGCTACACCTTC,CASSGDSPYGYTF
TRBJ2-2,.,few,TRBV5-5,TGTGCCAGCAGCATAGGGGTTACCGGGGAGCTGTTTTTT,CASSIGVTGELFF
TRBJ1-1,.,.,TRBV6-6,TGTGCCAGCAGCCCCCCCAATGGGCTTGGGGCTTTCTTT,CASSPPNGLGAFF
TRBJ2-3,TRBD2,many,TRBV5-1,TGCGCCAGCAGTAGCGGGACCATCACAGATACGCAGTATTTT,CASSSGTITDTQYF
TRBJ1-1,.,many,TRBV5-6,TGTGCCAGCAGCCCATGGGGTCGGAGTGAAGCTTTCTTT,CASSPWGRSEAFF
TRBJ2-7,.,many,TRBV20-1,TGCAGTGCTAGCTCTAGGGGTCACAGCACCTACGAGCAGTACTTC,CSASSRGHSTYEQYF
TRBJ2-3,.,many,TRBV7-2,TGTGCCAGCAGCTTAGAACCGACTGGGGATACGCAGTATTTT,CASSLEPTGDTQYF
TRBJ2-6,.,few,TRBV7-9,TGTGCCAGCAGCCTACGGGTTGGGGCCGGGGCCAACGTCCTGACTTTC,CASSLRVGAGANVLTF
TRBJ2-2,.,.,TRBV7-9,TGTGCCAGCAGCTTGCGGGGGAACACCGGGGAGCTGTTTTTT,CASSLRGNTGELFF